This is a list of T cell receptor beta chains from one sample in a study of shared clonotypes between healthy human individuals. Assay: immunoSEQ multiplex PCR; the TCRdb copy retains only in-frame clones and omits some. The sample contains more than 2,000,000 clones, more than 90% of which appear only once. The sample comprised naive CD4+ T cells sorted from blood. The receptor set was obtained from a man aged 18 to 30 in good health. The CDR3 runs from the conserved cysteine through the conserved F or W. The order of the fields is CDR3 length, V gene, D gene, clone size, J gene, CDR3 protein, CDR3 DNA. A D gene is named only where the DNA matches it firmly. For some rows the clone size is stated as once, few or many, or as a class when expanded; others skip it.

>17|TRBV28|-|-|TRBJ2-2
CASTLSPGRKNTGELFF
TGTGCCAGCACCCTCTCCCCGGGGCGGAAAAACACCGGGGAGCTGTTTTTT
>13|TRBV21-1|-|-|TRBJ2-3
CANEQGCADTQYF
TGTGCCAACGAGCAGGGGTGTGCAGATACGCAGTATTTT
>18|TRBV9|TRBD2|-|TRBJ2-2
CASSAKGVAGPNTGELFF
TGTGCCAGCAGCGCCAAAGGGGTAGCGGGACCTAACACCGGGGAGCTGTTTTTT
>14|TRBV29-1|TRBD2|-|TRBJ2-2
CSGGAGGRTGELFF
TGCAGCGGCGGAGCGGGAGGTCGCACCGGGGAGCTGTTTTTT
>17|TRBV5-1|TRBD1|-|TRBJ1-5
CASSPTGERYSNQPQHF
TGCGCCAGCAGCCCAACAGGGGAGAGATATAGCAATCAGCCCCAGCATTTT
>15|TRBV5-1|-|-|TRBJ1-2
CASSLEAGAYYGYTF
TGCGCCAGCAGCTTGGAGGCAGGGGCCTACTATGGCTACACCTTC
>14|TRBV4-3|-|-|TRBJ2-2
CASSQDLGGGELFF
TGCGCCAGCAGCCAAGATTTAGGTGGCGGGGAGCTGTTTTTT
>13|TRBV18|-|-|TRBJ2-2
CASSPERTGELFF
TGTGCCAGCTCACCAGAGAGAACGGGGGAGCTGTTTTTT
>13|TRBV7-3|-|-|TRBJ2-7
CASSPRLAGEQYF
TGTGCCAGCAGCCCCCGACTGGCCGGGGAGCAGTACTTC
>15|TRBV18|TRBD1|-|TRBJ2-1
CASSPGTVGRNEQFF
TGTGCCAGCTCACCCGGGACAGTGGGGCGCAATGAGCAGTTCTTC
>16|TRBV18|TRBD1|-|TRBJ2-3
CASSPRQGMGSDTQYF
TGTGCCAGCTCACCACGACAGGGGATGGGGTCAGATACGCAGTATTTT
>13|TRBV6-1|TRBD1|-|TRBJ1-1
CASRTGVNTEAFF
TGTGCCAGCAGAACAGGGGTGAACACTGAAGCTTTCTTT
>13|TRBV7-3|TRBD2|-|TRBJ2-1
CASSFRGENEQFF
TGTGCCAGCAGCTTCCGGGGGGAAAATGAGCAGTTCTTC
>13|TRBV30|TRBD2|-|TRBJ2-1
CALDGGGYNEQFF
TGTGCCTTAGATGGGGGAGGGTACAATGAGCAGTTCTTC
>15|TRBV5-4|-|-|TRBJ1-3
CASSLRGVSGNTIYF
TGTGCCAGCAGCTTGAGAGGGGTCTCTGGAAACACCATATATTTT
>14|TRBV6-5|-|-|TRBJ1-3
CASTRDPSGNTIYF
TGTGCCAGCACCAGGGACCCCTCTGGAAACACCATATATTTT
>14|TRBV11-3|-|-|TRBJ2-1
CASSLDRTDNEQFF
TGTGCCAGCAGCTTAGACAGGACAGACAATGAGCAGTTCTTC
>14|TRBV4-1|TRBD1|-|TRBJ1-1
CASSQGDRVVAAFF
TGCGCCAGCAGCCAAGGAGACAGGGTCGTGGCAGCTTTCTTT
>15|TRBV19|-|once|TRBJ2-3
CASSPSPTSTDTQYF
TGTGCCAGTAGTCCCTCCCCCACTAGCACAGATACGCAGTATTTT
>13|TRBV5-4|-|-|TRBJ1-1
CASSLSEQGQAFF
TGTGCCAGCAGCTTGTCCGAACAGGGACAAGCTTTCTTT